The source of this T cell receptor beta chain is a study of T-cell memory formation after mild COVID-19. Whole-study findings and limits: Within pre-infection memory, some responding clones were found, suggesting cross-reactive memory joined.

The V end lost 4 bases, the J end lost 1 base, and 11 bases lay between the germline ends. This CDR3 comprises 14 residues. Germline loops: CDR1 SGHKS, CDR2 YYEKEE (reference sequence). TCRdb reprocessed the 5' RACE reads via MiXCR and lists one record per CDR3 protein. Of 400,000 or so distinct CDR3 sequences in the sample, 20% are singletons; the top ten hold roughly 8.4%. As for this clonotype: The target antigen is unknown.

The specimen sequenced was PBMCs or a T cell subset sorted from them (not recorded which). This chain joins TRBV5-5 and TRBJ1-1; TRBD1 might be the D (5 bases). The receptor was derived from an adult woman who had mild COVID-19 (a few samples of this study predate the infection). Cell type and time point are not known. The CDR3 bases are TGTGCCAGCAGCCCGGGGGACGGGAACACTGAAGCTTTCTTT. It yields the protein CASSPGDGNTEAFF.